This T cell receptor beta chain was profiled in a study of T-cell memory formation after mild COVID-19. Study-wide background: Among the donors, TCR clusters were largely specific to each donor.

Trimming removed 3 bases from V and 4 bases from J; junction bases left unmatched: 5. The CDR3 is 16 amino acids. Germline V gene lookup returns CDR1 ENHRY and CDR2 SYGVKD. Study results and limitations: For contracting clones, CD4+ ones sat mainly in CM and EM, CD8+ in EMRA.

One entry per CDR3 protein results from TCRdb running MiXCR on the 5' RACE reads. This sample has some 250,000 distinct CDR3 sequences, with approximately 9% found just once. In the case of this clonotype: The antigen is not known.

The sample comprised PBMCs or a T cell subset sorted from them (not recorded which). The chain links TRBV10-3 to TRBJ2-2, with TRBD2 matching 10 bases. The source is a man aged 18 to 29 who had mild COVID-19 (a few samples of this study predate the infection). Cell type and time point are not known. DNA for the CDR3: TGTGCCATCAGTGATACTAGCGGGGTTCTCACCGGGGAGCTGTTTTTT. Residues: CAISDTSGVLTGELFF.